A selection of T cell receptor beta chains follows, all from one sample in a study of blood T cell repertoires in COVID-19. Method: immunoSEQ multiplex PCR; TCRdb's copy keeps in-frame clones and lacks some. The table records some 150,000 clones, 70% to 85% of them present only once. Sample: peripheral blood. The receptor source for this set is a human donor in a cohort sampled during active COVID-19. Each CDR3 is given with its conserved first and last residue. Fields, in order: V gene, D gene, clone size, J gene, CDR3 protein, CDR3 DNA. A D gene is named only where the DNA matches it firmly. Some rows mark clone size as missing; the rest say once, few, many or name a class of expanded clone.

TRBV19	TRBD1	NA	TRBJ1-3	CASSPGQGTGNTIYF	TGTGCCAGCTCCCCGGGACAGGGGACCGGAAACACCATATATTTT
TRBV9	NA	NA	TRBJ2-3	CASSLDRRTDTQYF	TGTGCCAGCAGCCTTGACAGACGCACAGATACGCAGTATTTT
TRBV6-1	NA	NA	TRBJ2-5	CASSEAPVKETQYF	TGTGCCAGCAGTGAAGCGCCGGTGAAAGAGACCCAGTACTTC
TRBV5-1	NA	many	TRBJ1-1	CASSHTAETEAFF	TGCGCCAGCAGTCATACAGCCGAAACTGAAGCTTTCTTT
TRBV24-1	NA	NA	TRBJ2-7	CATSITGSEQYF	TGTGCCACCAGTATTACAGGGTCCGAGCAGTACTTC
TRBV7-2	TRBD1	NA	TRBJ2-7	CASSEDRGVYEQYF	TGTGCCAGCAGCGAAGACAGGGGGGTATACGAGCAGTACTTC
TRBV19	TRBD1	NA	TRBJ1-5	CASRTGGNSNQPQHF	TGTGCCAGTAGAACAGGGGGAAATAGCAATCAGCCCCAGCATTTT
TRBV3-1/TRBV3-2	NA	NA	TRBJ2-3	CASSQDRVSTDTQYF	TGTGCCAGCAGCCAAGATCGGGTCAGCACAGATACGCAGTATTTT
TRBV7-2	NA	NA	TRBJ2-1	CASSLGVVYEQFF	TGTGCCAGCAGCTTAGGCGTAGTTTATGAGCAGTTCTTC
TRBV14	NA	once	TRBJ1-1	CASSQVSEAFF	TGTGCCAGCAGCCAAGTATCTGAAGCTTTCTTT
TRBV19	NA	NA	TRBJ1-1	CASSIDSWSTYTEAFF	TGTGCCAGTAGTATAGATTCTTGGAGTACCTACACTGAAGCTTTCTTT
TRBV7-2	TRBD2	NA	TRBJ2-1	CASSLEGSGGAYNEQFF	TGTGCCAGCAGCTTAGAGGGTAGCGGGGGAGCCTACAATGAGCAGTTCTTC
TRBV6-2/TRBV6-3	TRBD2	NA	TRBJ2-7	CASSSPGTRLEQYF	TGTGCCAGCAGTTCCCCCGGGACTAGGCTCGAGCAGTACTTC
TRBV19	TRBD1	few	TRBJ1-6	CASRDRDRVAPLHF	TGTGCCAGTAGAGACCGGGACAGAGTTGCTCCCCTCCACTTT
TRBV4-2	TRBD1	NA	TRBJ1-6	CASSQEGTGRGNSPLHF	TGTGCCAGCAGCCAGGAGGGGACAGGGCGAGGGAATTCACCCCTCCACTTT
TRBV12-3/TRBV12-4	NA	few	TRBJ2-7	CASSLDSYEQYF	TGTGCCAGCAGTCTAGACAGCTACGAGCAGTACTTC
TRBV2	NA	NA	TRBJ2-2	CASSGLALNTGELFF	TGTGCCAGCAGTGGTCTAGCGCTGAACACCGGGGAGCTGTTTTTT
TRBV9	NA	NA	TRBJ2-7	CASSVGTKSYEQYF	TGTGCCAGCAGCGTAGGGACAAAGTCCTACGAGCAGTACTTC
TRBV7-2	TRBD1	NA	TRBJ1-2	CASSLMGQIPNGYTF	TGTGCCAGCAGCTTGATGGGACAGATCCCGAATGGCTACACCTTC
TRBV11-2	TRBD1	NA	TRBJ2-3	CASSLIPGGHSTDTQYF	TGTGCCAGCAGCTTAATCCCAGGGGGCCACAGCACAGATACGCAGTATTTT
TRBV7-3	TRBD1	NA	TRBJ2-1	CASSSNRGWDEQFF	TGTGCCAGCAGCTCCAACAGGGGATGGGATGAGCAGTTCTTC
TRBV30	TRBD2	NA	TRBJ2-3	CAWSEPGLAQKDTQYF	TGTGCCTGGAGCGAACCTGGACTAGCGCAAAAAGATACGCAGTATTTT
TRBV12-1	NA	NA	TRBJ2-3	CASSFGLVPYF	TGTGCCAGCAGCTTTGGGCTAGTCCCGTATTTT
TRBV5-4	TRBD1	NA	TRBJ1-1	CASSFLRGLGDTEAFF	TGTGCCAGCAGCTTTCTAAGGGGGCTGGGGGACACTGAAGCTTTCTTT
TRBV30	TRBD1	few	TRBJ1-2	CAWSGPPPGQGNGYTF	TGTGCCTGGAGTGGTCCCCCTCCGGGACAGGGGAATGGCTACACCTTC
TRBV30	TRBD1	NA	TRBJ2-7	CAWSVLQGVYEQYF	TGTGCCTGGAGTGTGTTACAGGGGGTCTACGAGCAGTACTTC
TRBV7-9	NA	NA	TRBJ2-5	CASSPTSRGETQYF	TGTGCCAGCAGCCCCACTTCCAGGGGAGAGACCCAGTACTTC